This T cell receptor beta chain was recorded in a study of T cell responses to AZD1222 COVID-19 vaccine. General study results and limits: AZD1222 recipients seropositive at baseline numbered only six or seven. Spike was spanned by vaccine-associated CD4 TCRs, which were dominant at 160-218 and 743-854.

Profiled with immunoSEQ multiplex PCR; TCRdb holds only in-frame clones, not every one. Of 140,000 to 150,000 clones detected, around four fifths appear once; the ten largest clones hold less than 5%. Trimming took 5 bases from V and 7 from J, leaving 18 bases between them. This CDR3 is 15 amino acids long. Germline V gene sequence: CDR1 LNHDA, CDR2 SQIVND (reference sequence). This clone occurred a few times. Its cognate antigen is unknown. The material sequenced was peripheral blood, taken on day 0 of MenACWY control vaccination. This clonotype originated in an adult in good health. The chain joins TRBV19 to TRBJ1-5; TRBD1 is a possible D gene (5 bases). As DNA, the CDR3 is TGTGCCAGTAGTCTCCCCCGGGGGACGGGACAGCCCCAGCATTTT. Amino acids: CASSLPRGTGQPQHF. Together with reference TRBV19 and TRBJ1-5, the CDR3 gives the full variable domain: DGGITQSPKYLFRKEGQNVTLSCEQNLNHDAMYWYRQDPGQGLRLIYYSQIVNDFQKGDIAEGYSVSREKKESFPLTVTSAQKNPTAFYLCASSLPRGTGQPQHFGDGTRLSIL.